Listed below are T cell receptor beta chains from one sample, sequenced in a study of blood T cell repertoires in COVID-19. TCRdb's copy holds only in-frame clones and misses some; the assay was immunoSEQ multiplex PCR. The repertoire holds some 300,000 clones, with roughly 91% as singletons. Sequencing was carried out using PBMCs or T cells enriched from blood (not recorded which). Source of these receptors: a woman in her sixties or seventies in a cohort exposed to, infected with or recovered from COVID-19 (not recorded which). The CDR3 runs from the conserved cysteine through the conserved F or W. A D gene is named only where the DNA matches it firmly. A clone size is listed for some rows: how often the clone was seen (once, few, many), or a class if it is expanded.

size,J,V,D,CDR3,DNA
-,TRBJ1-4,TRBV19,-,CASRAGVATNEKLFF,TGTGCCAGTAGGGCAGGGGTTGCAACTAATGAAAAACTGTTTTTT
-,TRBJ2-4,TRBV20-1,TRBD2,CSASRRASGRGSLSMAKNIQYF,TGCAGTGCTAGTAGAAGGGCTAGCGGGAGAGGCTCCCTATCTATGGCCAAAAACATTCAGTACTTC
-,TRBJ1-1,TRBV7-9,TRBD1,CAVDGTANTEAFF,TGTGCCGTCGACGGGACAGCTAACACTGAAGCTTTCTTT
few,TRBJ2-7,TRBV4-1,-,CASSQVKAVEWEQYF,TGCGCCAGCAGCCAAGTTAAAGCGGTAGAGTGGGAGCAGTACTTC
-,TRBJ2-6,TRBV30,-,CAWSVGGSGANVLTF,TGTGCCTGGAGTGTAGGGGGCTCTGGGGCCAACGTCCTGACTTTC
once,TRBJ2-3,TRBV7-2,TRBD2,CASSSTGTSFGDTQYF,TGTGCCAGCAGCTCCACCGGGACTAGCTTCGGGGATACGCAGTATTTT
-,TRBJ2-7,TRBV27,-,CASSLGSAAYEQYF,TGTGCCAGCAGTCTCGGGAGCGCAGCCTACGAGCAGTACTTC
few,TRBJ2-2,TRBV19,TRBD2,CASSIDWSSGRVITGELFF,TGTGCCAGTAGTATAGATTGGTCTAGCGGGAGGGTCATCACCGGGGAGCTGTTTTTT
-,TRBJ2-7,TRBV4-2,TRBD2,CASSAGGLAGMFSYEQYF,TGTGCCAGCAGCGCAGGGGGGCTAGCGGGAATGTTCTCCTACGAGCAGTACTTC
-,TRBJ1-4,TRBV5-8,TRBD1,CASSLEDRVDEKLFF,TGTGCCAGCAGCTTGGAGGACAGGGTAGATGAAAAACTGTTTTTT
-,TRBJ2-2,TRBV28,-,CASRSDRNTGELFF,TGTGCCAGCAGATCAGACAGAAACACCGGGGAGCTGTTTTTT
-,TRBJ2-7,TRBV2,TRBD1,CASRDRGYEQYF,TGTGCCAGCAGGGACAGGGGGTACGAGCAGTACTTC
-,TRBJ1-2,TRBV10-1,-,CASNTGTSGYTF,TGCGCCAGCAATACCGGGACTTCTGGCTACACCTTC
-,TRBJ1-3,TRBV28,-,CASSSQGSGNTIYF,TGTGCCAGCAGTTCCCAGGGATCTGGAAACACCATATATTTT
-,TRBJ2-7,TRBV30,TRBD1,CAWSAGTGGNEQYF,TGTGCCTGGAGTGCAGGGACAGGGGGCAACGAGCAGTACTTC
-,TRBJ2-1,TRBV6-5,TRBD2,CASSSSGSSNEQFF,TGTGCCAGCAGTTCAAGCGGGAGTTCAAATGAGCAGTTCTTC
-,TRBJ2-5,TRBV30,TRBD2,CAWSWLAGETQYF,TGTGCCTGGAGTTGGCTAGCGGGGGAAACCCAGTACTTC
-,TRBJ1-1,TRBV2,-,CASNTGPNTEAFF,TGTGCCAGCAATACAGGTCCGAACACTGAAGCTTTCTTT
few,TRBJ2-1,TRBV11-3,-,CASSSDRITNEQFF,TGTGCCAGCAGCTCAGACAGGATCACCAATGAGCAGTTCTTC
-,TRBJ2-1,TRBV4-1,TRBD1,CASSQGMGQGWYEQFF,TGCGCCAGCAGCCAAGGGATGGGACAGGGCTGGTATGAGCAGTTCTTC
-,TRBJ1-2,TRBV28,-,CASSLFLGSNYGYTF,TGTGCCAGCAGTTTATTTCTGGGCAGCAACTATGGCTACACCTTC
-,TRBJ1-6,TRBV21-1,-,CASSILPGQGDPYSPLHF,TGTGCCAGCAGCATACTTCCGGGACAGGGGGACCCATACTCACCCCTCCACTTT
-,TRBJ1-2,TRBV2,-,CASSMTGGPYGYTF,TGTGCCAGCAGCATGACGGGAGGACCCTATGGCTACACCTTC
-,TRBJ2-7,TRBV28,-,CASSRTGGDEQYF,TGTGCCAGCAGCAGGACAGGAGGGGACGAGCAGTACTTC
-,TRBJ2-3,TRBV2,-,CASSSEAVLVPDTQYF,TGTGCCAGCAGTAGCGAGGCGGTTTTAGTCCCAGATACGCAGTATTTT
-,TRBJ1-6,TRBV30,TRBD1,CASGTGWGSPLHF,TGTGCCTCGGGGACAGGGTGGGGTTCACCCCTCCACTTT
-,TRBJ1-2,TRBV24-1,TRBD1,CATSDWGTGTLSYTF,TGTGCCACCAGTGATTGGGGGACAGGGACTTTAAGCTACACCTTC
-,TRBJ2-1,TRBV3-1/TRBV3-2,TRBD2,CASSQDIGLAGYNEQFF,TGTGCCAGCAGCCAAGACATCGGACTAGCGGGATACAATGAGCAGTTCTTC
-,TRBJ2-7,TRBV3-1/TRBV3-2,-,CAREGASEQYF,TGTGCCAGAGAAGGGGCCTCCGAGCAGTACTTC
-,TRBJ1-2,TRBV30,-,CAWSYRASEGYTF,TGTGCCTGGAGTTACAGGGCCTCGGAGGGCTACACCTTC
-,TRBJ1-1,TRBV7-9,-,CASSPTNSDTEAFF,TGTGCCAGCAGCCCGACCAACAGTGACACTGAAGCTTTCTTT
once,TRBJ1-2,TRBV27,-,CASSLMGGDGYTF,TGTGCCAGCAGTTTAATGGGGGGGGACGGCTACACCTTC
-,TRBJ1-6,TRBV2,-,CASSRVNSPLHF,TGTGCCAGCTCCAGGGTGAATTCACCCCTCCACTTT
-,TRBJ2-5,TRBV29-1,-,CSVEGGWLGETQYF,TGCAGCGTTGAAGGGGGCTGGCTAGGGGAGACCCAGTACTTC
-,TRBJ2-1,TRBV5-8,-,CASSLIGPYSNEQFF,TGTGCCAGCAGCTTAATAGGCCCCTACAGCAATGAGCAGTTCTTC
-,TRBJ2-7,TRBV5-1,-,CASSLEDKGEQYF,TGCGCCAGCAGCTTGGAGGACAAGGGCGAGCAGTACTTC
-,TRBJ2-1,TRBV11-2,-,CASSLYVNEQFF,TGTGCCAGCAGCTTATATGTCAATGAGCAGTTCTTC
-,TRBJ2-7,TRBV7-2,TRBD1,CASSSQGQGSIEQYF,TGTGCCAGCAGTTCCCAGGGACAGGGATCGATCGAGCAGTACTTC
-,TRBJ1-3,TRBV7-9,TRBD1,CASRTDRGPAGNTIYF,TGTGCCAGCAGAACGGACAGGGGCCCCGCTGGAAACACCATATATTTT
-,TRBJ2-1,TRBV4-1,TRBD2,CASSQVIPGARASGMVNEQFF,TGCGCCAGCAGCCAAGTGATCCCAGGGGCTAGGGCTAGCGGGATGGTGAATGAGCAGTTCTTC
-,TRBJ1-3,TRBV11-3,-,CASSLSPPARCARGNTIYF,TGTGCCAGCAGCTTAAGCCCTCCTGCTCGTTGTGCCAGGGGAAACACCATATATTTT
-,TRBJ1-1,TRBV29-1,-,CSASRGAGNEAFF,TGCAGCGCCTCCCGGGGGGCAGGGAATGAAGCTTTCTTT
-,TRBJ2-7,TRBV14,-,CASSQAVAGRNEQYF,TGTGCCAGCAGCCAAGCGGTGGCAGGGCGGAACGAGCAGTACTTC
-,TRBJ2-1,TRBV9,TRBD2,CASSVGAGGLLSYNEQFF,TGTGCCAGCAGCGTCGGAGCGGGAGGACTCTTATCCTACAATGAGCAGTTCTTC
-,TRBJ2-1,TRBV28,-,CASHNSGSYNEQFF,TGTGCCAGCCACAATAGCGGCTCCTACAATGAGCAGTTCTTC
-,TRBJ1-3,TRBV30,TRBD1,CAWRGPGGGNTIYF,TGTGCCTGGAGAGGGCCAGGGGGCGGAAACACCATATATTTT
-,TRBJ2-3,TRBV6-5,TRBD2,CASSYSLAGGLDTQYF,TGTGCCAGCAGTTACTCCCTAGCGGGAGGGCTGGATACGCAGTATTTT
-,TRBJ1-2,TRBV28,-,CASSPPMIPANYGYTF,TGTGCCAGCAGTCCTCCGATGATACCGGCTAACTATGGCTACACCTTC
-,TRBJ2-1,TRBV29-1,TRBD2,CSVWTSGNEQFF,TGCAGCGTTTGGACTAGTGGCAATGAGCAGTTCTTC
-,TRBJ2-5,TRBV7-8,TRBD1,CASSSGQTIVPGGDF,TGTGCCAGCAGCTCGGGACAGACCATCGTACCTGGTGGCGACTTC
once,TRBJ2-5,TRBV5-1,-,CASSLGQQETQYF,TGCGCCAGCAGCTTGGGACAGCAAGAGACCCAGTACTTC
-,TRBJ2-7,TRBV5-1,TRBD2,CASSKTTSGLYEQYF,TGCGCCAGCAGCAAGACGACTAGCGGGCTTTACGAGCAGTACTTC
-,TRBJ2-5,TRBV7-2,-,CASTLKTETQYF,TGTGCCAGCACACTAAAGACAGAGACCCAGTACTTC
-,TRBJ1-5,TRBV3-1/TRBV3-2,-,CASSQEVGNQPQHF,TGTGCCAGCAGCCAAGAGGTAGGCAATCAGCCCCAGCATTTT